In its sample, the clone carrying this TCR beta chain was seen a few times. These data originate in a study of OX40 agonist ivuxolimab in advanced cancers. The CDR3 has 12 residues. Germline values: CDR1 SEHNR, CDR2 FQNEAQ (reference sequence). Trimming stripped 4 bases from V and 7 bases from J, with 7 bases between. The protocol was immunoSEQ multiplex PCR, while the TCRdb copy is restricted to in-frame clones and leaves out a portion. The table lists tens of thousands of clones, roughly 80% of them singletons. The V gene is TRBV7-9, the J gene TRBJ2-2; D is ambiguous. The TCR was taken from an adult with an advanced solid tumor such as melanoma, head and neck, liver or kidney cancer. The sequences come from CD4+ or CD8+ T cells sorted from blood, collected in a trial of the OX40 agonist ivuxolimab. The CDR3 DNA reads TGTGCCAGCAGCTCCAACTTCGGGGAGCTGTTTTTT. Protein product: CASSSNFGELFF.